A selection of T cell receptor beta chains follows, all from one sample in a study of cytomegalovirus exposure and HLA in healthy donors. Profiled with immunoSEQ multiplex PCR; TCRdb holds only in-frame clones, not every one. This table holds about 210,000 clones, about 79% found once. Specimen: PBMCs. The receptors come from a male donor in good health and CMV-seronegative. CDR3s leave out the opening cysteine and the closing phenylalanine or tryptophan. The size entry is marked missing in some rows and otherwise reads once, few, many or a size class.

>TRBV6-6|few|TRBJ2-3|13
ASRWTGRGADTQY
>TRBV2|NA|TRBJ1-6|10
ATGQGYSPLH
>TRBV18|NA|TRBJ2-3|14
ASSPPARGRADTQY
>TRBV6-5|once|TRBJ2-4|14
ASSYGAHVAKNIQY
>TRBV5-3|NA|TRBJ1-1|14
ARSPRTGGRNTEAF
>TRBV4-1|NA|TRBJ2-7|13
ASSQGGGLALEQY
>TRBV7-2|NA|TRBJ2-3|15
ASSSRGTSGSTDTQY
>TRBV19|NA|TRBJ1-2|11
ASSIGTGHGYT
>TRBV4-2|NA|TRBJ2-7|14
ASRGGNNQQSYEQY
>TRBV6-6|NA|TRBJ1-5|12
ASSDRDDNQPQH
>TRBV11-1|few|TRBJ2-2|13
ASSLKPTGPRELF
>TRBV6-1|NA|TRBJ1-3|14
ASSEWWDSSGNTIY
>TRBV19|NA|TRBJ2-7|12
ASSSMTGAYEQY
>TRBV6-5|NA|TRBJ1-3|11
ASSYSLGGTIY
>TRBV27|NA|TRBJ2-6|16
ASSLTGTGGNGANVLT
>TRBV7-9|NA|TRBJ2-1|12
ASSLSPRPNEQF
>TRBV7-7|NA|TRBJ2-7|12
ASSLGGTSAYQY
>TRBV28|NA|TRBJ2-1|12
ASSPIAGVDEQF
>TRBV29-1|NA|TRBJ1-1|8
SAVNTEAF
>TRBV5-1|once|TRBJ2-2|13
ASSLGTASGGELF
>TRBV11-2|NA|NA|11
ASSYGTAYEQY
>TRBV27|once|TRBJ2-3|15
ASSLYPPGQSTDTQY
>TRBV9|NA|TRBJ2-7|13
ASSYEGQSSYEQY
>TRBV15|NA|TRBJ1-1|12
ATSRVGGNTEAF
>TRBV19|NA|TRBJ2-1|12
ASSKTAPYNEQF
>TRBV9|NA|TRBJ2-7|12
ASSARGLPYEQY
>TRBV5-1|NA|TRBJ1-5|12
ASSLGTGNQPQH
>TRBV13|NA|TRBJ2-3|14
ASSLPGTPGGDTQY
>TRBV5-8|NA|TRBJ2-1|13
ASSWGGQDYNEQF
>TRBV2|NA|TRBJ1-2|11
ASRQGGNYGYT
>TRBV18|NA|TRBJ2-7|14
ASSPPESGRVYEQY
>TRBV7-2|once|TRBJ2-3|15
ASSSAGRSMGTDTQY
>TRBV27|NA|TRBJ2-7|13
ASSLGTGGWYEQY
>TRBV18|NA|TRBJ2-7|14
ASSPPGTDLSSEQY
>TRBV5-1|NA|TRBJ2-2|12
ASSQTVNTGELF
>TRBV7-9|NA|TRBJ1-2|8
ASSLYGYT
>TRBV5-1|NA|TRBJ1-4|12
ASSFGATNEKLF
>TRBV12-5|NA|TRBJ2-2|15
ASGPSVGRLNTGELF